This T cell receptor (beta chain) was profiled in a study of regulatory T cells in long-lasting Graves disease. Stated time point: persistent/refractory GD, antithyroid drugs over 5 years with positive TRAb. Extracted RNA from PBMCs served as the source of the TCR library. The authors diagnosed Graves' disease using American Thyroid Association guidelines. Overall study results and limits: Public clonotype sharing was higher in persistent than newly diagnosed patients. Newly diagnosed patients had higher TCR diversity than persistent Graves' patients did.

The germline CDR1 and CDR2 sequences are LGHDT and YNNKEL (reference sequence). The CDR3 contains 15 residues. V shed 4 bases, J shed 4 bases, and the junction held 7 bases outside the gene matches. Arm-PCR of CDR3 regions and iRepertoire HTBI primers were used to build TCR beta libraries. In the authors' methods: The study identified under 80 TRBV and about 14 TRBJ segments across samples. TCRdb recomputed calls from the multiplex PCR reads with MiXCR, one row per CDR3 protein. None of the V and J calls come from the authors' own analysis; TCRdb made them. The table records more than 300,000 distinct CDR3 sequences, 20% to 25% of them present only once. The table lists this clonotype with many counts. No antigen is known for it.

The TCR sequence derives from a middle-aged woman with Graves disease. The V and J genes are TRBV3-1 and TRBJ2-5, with 9 bases lining up with TRBD2. This specimen was peripheral blood mononuclear cells (PBMCs), taken when the disease was refractory, from a patient treated with antithyroid drugs. The DNA for the CDR3 is TGTGCCAGCAGCCCAGGGAGTAGCGGGAGAGAGACCCAGTACTTC. Translated: CASSPGSSGRETQYF.